These T cell receptor beta chains were read from a single sample in a study of shared clonotypes between healthy human individuals. Clones were sequenced by immunoSEQ multiplex PCR, and TCRdb holds only the in-frame ones, with some missing. This sample has approximately 640,000 clones; 72% occur once, and the top ten carry under 2%. Input material: memory CD4+ T cells sorted from blood. The source of these receptors is a woman aged 30 to 39 in good health. The CDR3 runs from the conserved cysteine through the conserved F or W. The order of the fields is J gene, V gene, clone size, D gene, CDR3 protein, CDR3 DNA. D genes are given only for firm matches. Rows may omit the clone size; those that give it use once, few, many or a size class.

J: TRBJ1-2
V: TRBV18
size: NA
D: NA
CDR3: CASSLDTTYGYTF
DNA: TGTGCCAGCTCACTCGACACTACCTATGGCTACACCTTC

J: TRBJ1-5
V: TRBV29-1
size: NA
D: NA
CDR3: CSVAPPELRSYSNQPQHF
DNA: TGCAGCGTTGCCCCGCCTGAATTGCGATCTTATAGCAATCAGCCCCAGCATTTT

J: TRBJ1-1
V: TRBV5-1
size: NA
D: TRBD1
CDR3: CASSLEVGTVNTEAFF
DNA: TGCGCCAGCAGCTTGGAAGTCGGGACAGTGAACACTGAAGCTTTCTTT

J: TRBJ2-4
V: TRBV6-1
size: NA
D: TRBD1
CDR3: CASSRTGGENIQYF
DNA: TGTGCCAGCAGTAGGACAGGGGGCGAAAACATTCAGTACTTC

J: TRBJ2-3
V: TRBV15
size: few
D: NA
CDR3: CATSGGTAFNTQYF
DNA: TGTGCCACCAGCGGCGGGACAGCCTTTAATACGCAGTATTTT

J: TRBJ2-5
V: TRBV11-2
size: NA
D: NA
CDR3: CASSLGGTGQETQYF
DNA: TGTGCCAGCAGCCTAGGCGGCACGGGCCAAGAGACCCAGTACTTC

J: TRBJ2-3
V: TRBV27
size: once
D: NA
CDR3: CASSFGGSSNTQYF
DNA: TGTGCCAGCAGTTTCGGAGGGAGTAGTAATACGCAGTATTTT

J: TRBJ1-5
V: TRBV7-9
size: few
D: NA
CDR3: CASSFTAQPQHF
DNA: TGTGCCAGCAGCTTTACGGCTCAACCCCAGCATTTT

J: TRBJ1-4
V: TRBV28
size: NA
D: NA
CDR3: CASNRPVATNEKLFF
DNA: TGTGCCAGCAACCGGCCGGTTGCAACTAATGAAAAACTGTTTTTT

J: TRBJ2-3
V: TRBV11-2
size: NA
D: TRBD2
CDR3: CASSLGAGGVGSTDTQYF
DNA: TGTGCCAGCAGCTTAGGAGCGGGAGGAGTCGGGAGCACAGATACGCAGTATTTT

J: TRBJ2-7
V: TRBV28
size: once
D: NA
CDR3: CASSLRRVYEQYF
DNA: TGTGCCAGCAGTTTACGGAGGGTCTACGAGCAGTACTTC

J: TRBJ1-3
V: TRBV28
size: NA
D: NA
CDR3: CASSLISFGGRNTIYF
DNA: TGTGCCAGCAGTTTAATTTCATTCGGGGGAAGAAACACCATATATTTT

J: TRBJ2-2
V: TRBV5-4
size: NA
D: TRBD2
CDR3: CASSLSRLADTGELFF
DNA: TGTGCCAGCAGCCTCTCCCGACTAGCGGACACCGGGGAGCTGTTTTTT

J: TRBJ1-2
V: TRBV9
size: NA
D: TRBD1
CDR3: CASSADRGFYGYTF
DNA: TGTGCCAGCAGCGCTGACAGGGGGTTCTATGGCTACACCTTC

J: TRBJ2-7
V: TRBV15
size: NA
D: NA
CDR3: CATSSRVLDEQYF
DNA: TGTGCCACCAGCTCCAGGGTTTTGGACGAGCAGTACTTC

J: TRBJ2-2
V: TRBV18
size: once
D: TRBD1
CDR3: CASSPSGGNTGELFF
DNA: TGTGCCAGCTCACCTTCAGGGGGTAACACCGGGGAGCTGTTTTTT

J: TRBJ2-1
V: TRBV5-1
size: NA
D: TRBD1
CDR3: CASSSGDRDGNEQFF
DNA: TGCGCCAGCAGTTCCGGGGACAGGGATGGGAATGAGCAGTTCTTC

J: TRBJ2-3
V: TRBV7-2
size: once
D: TRBD2
CDR3: CASRPPGLAGGGGDTQYF
DNA: TGTGCCAGCAGACCCCCGGGACTAGCGGGAGGGGGTGGAGATACGCAGTATTTT

J: TRBJ2-5
V: TRBV19
size: NA
D: TRBD2
CDR3: CASSISTSGQETQYF
DNA: TGTGCCAGTAGTATCTCGACTAGCGGACAAGAGACCCAGTACTTC

J: TRBJ2-2
V: TRBV28
size: NA
D: NA
CDR3: CATIRQEAGELFF
DNA: TGTGCCACTATACGACAGGAGGCCGGGGAGCTGTTTTTT

J: TRBJ2-2
V: TRBV5-8
size: NA
D: TRBD1
CDR3: CASSPGTETYTGELFF
DNA: TGTGCCAGCAGCCCTGGGACAGAAACGTACACCGGGGAGCTGTTTTTT

J: TRBJ1-2
V: TRBV6-1
size: NA
D: NA
CDR3: CATGRSHGYTF
DNA: TGTGCCACGGGACGGTCTCATGGCTACACCTTC

J: TRBJ2-2
V: TRBV5-1
size: NA
D: NA
CDR3: CASSPGRQFLELFF
DNA: TGCGCCAGCAGCCCTGGCCGCCAGTTCCTCGAGCTGTTTTTT

J: TRBJ2-3
V: TRBV11-2
size: few
D: TRBD1
CDR3: CASNTGGHTDTQYF
DNA: TGTGCCAGCAATACAGGGGGCCACACAGATACGCAGTATTTT

J: TRBJ1-2
V: TRBV6-6
size: NA
D: NA
CDR3: CASRAGTSSSYGYTF
DNA: TGTGCCAGCAGAGCCGGGACCTCGTCTTCCTATGGCTACACCTTC

J: TRBJ1-1
V: TRBV23-1
size: NA
D: NA
CDR3: CASSQIHKGDSVTEAFF
DNA: TGCGCCAGCAGTCAAATCCACAAAGGGGATTCGGTCACTGAAGCTTTCTTT

J: TRBJ1-4
V: TRBV2
size: many
D: TRBD1
CDR3: CASSGTGGEKLFF
DNA: TGTGCCAGCAGTGGGACAGGGGGTGAAAAACTGTTTTTT

J: TRBJ1-2
V: TRBV6-1
size: NA
D: NA
CDR3: CATLSGHSNYGYTF
DNA: TGTGCCACCTTATCGGGACACTCTAACTATGGCTACACCTTC

J: TRBJ1-2
V: TRBV5-4
size: NA
D: NA
CDR3: CASSYGRSSGDGYTF
DNA: TGTGCCAGCAGCTACGGACGGTCCTCAGGGGATGGCTACACCTTC

J: TRBJ1-2
V: TRBV18
size: NA
D: NA
CDR3: CASSPLQGAYGYTF
DNA: TGTGCCAGCTCACCACTACAGGGCGCCTATGGCTACACCTTC

J: TRBJ2-6
V: TRBV5-6
size: NA
D: NA
CDR3: CASSFRLTGANVLTF
DNA: TGTGCCAGCAGCTTTCGGCTTACTGGGGCCAACGTCCTGACTTTC

J: TRBJ2-1
V: TRBV5-1
size: NA
D: NA
CDR3: CASSMDSSYNEQFF
DNA: TGCGCCAGCAGCATGGACTCCTCCTACAATGAGCAGTTCTTC

J: TRBJ1-2
V: TRBV6-4
size: NA
D: NA
CDR3: CASSDSGYYGYTF
DNA: TGTGCCAGCAGTGACTCAGGGTACTATGGCTACACCTTC

J: TRBJ2-7
V: TRBV27
size: NA
D: NA
CDR3: CASSPGPSWGTYEQYF
DNA: TGTGCCAGCAGTCCTGGCCCCTCTTGGGGGACCTACGAGCAGTACTTC

J: TRBJ2-5
V: TRBV15
size: few
D: NA
CDR3: CATSRDFKETQYF
DNA: TGTGCCACCAGCAGGGACTTCAAAGAGACCCAGTACTTC